The text below deals with one T cell receptor (beta chain). The data originate from a study of monozygotic twins with inflammatory bowel disease. TCRdb derives one entry per CDR3 protein from the 5' RACE reads, leaving out DNA. In all, the sample yields 150,000 or so distinct CDR3 sequences. This CDR3 has 15 residues. Germline CDR1 is LGHNA and CDR2 is YSLEER. The specimen was blood. The sequence was collected from a human donor with ulcerative colitis or Crohn's disease, or a healthy co-twin of an affected twin (not recorded which). V gene TRBV4-3 combines with J gene TRBJ2-7. CDR3 amino acids: CASSQDGGDSYEQYF.